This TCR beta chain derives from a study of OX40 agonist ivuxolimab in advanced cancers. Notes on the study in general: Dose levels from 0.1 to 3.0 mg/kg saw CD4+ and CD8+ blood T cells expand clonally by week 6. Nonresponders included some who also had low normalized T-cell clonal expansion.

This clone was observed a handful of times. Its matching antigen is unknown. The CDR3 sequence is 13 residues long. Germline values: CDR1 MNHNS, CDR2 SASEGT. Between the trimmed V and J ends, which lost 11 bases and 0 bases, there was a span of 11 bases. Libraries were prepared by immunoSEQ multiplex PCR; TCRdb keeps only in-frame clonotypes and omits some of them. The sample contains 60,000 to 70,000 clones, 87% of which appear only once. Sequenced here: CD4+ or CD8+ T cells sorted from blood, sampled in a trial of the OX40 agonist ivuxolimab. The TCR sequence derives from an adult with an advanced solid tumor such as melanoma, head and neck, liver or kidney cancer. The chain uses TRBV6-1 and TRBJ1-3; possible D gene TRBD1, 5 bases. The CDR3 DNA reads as TGTGCCCACTCGGGGGACTCTGGAAACACCATATATTTT. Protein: CAHSGDSGNTIYF.